The next 26 T cell receptor beta chains were all read from a single sample in a study of cytomegalovirus exposure and HLA in healthy donors. Amplification used 60 Vbeta primers and 13 Jbeta primers. Libraries were prepared by immunoSEQ multiplex PCR; TCRdb keeps only in-frame clonotypes and omits some of them. The profile shows some 140,000 clones, roughly 9.6% of them singletons. The sample consisted of PBMCs. All receptors derive from a woman between 40 and 50 years old in good health and CMV-seropositive.

This clone was counted only a few times. CDR3 nucleotides: TGTGCCAGCAGTGTCCGGGAGCCCTCTGGAAACACCATATATTTT. Residues: CASSVREPSGNTIYF. V gene TRBV2 combines with J gene TRBJ1-3; D ambiguous. This CDR3 is built from 15 residues. Germline CDR1 and CDR2: SNHLY and FYNNEI. Trimming pared 4 bases from V and 0 bases from J, leaving 10 bases between. The full variable domain, with the rest looked up from reference TRBV2 and TRBJ1-3, is EPEVTQTPSHQVTQMGQEVILRCVPISNHLYFYWYRQILGQKVEFLVSFYNNEISEKSEIFDDQFSVERPDGSNFTLKIRSTKLEDSAMYFCASSVREPSGNTIYFGEGSWLTVV.

V gene TRBV5-4 combines with J gene TRBJ2-7; 8 positions match TRBD1. Losses at the gene ends were 4 bases for V and 6 bases for J; bases not matched to a gene: 6. The CDR3 length is 13 residues. Per germline, CDR1 SGHNT and CDR2 YYREEE (reference sequence). Here the CDR3 DNA reads TGTGCCAGCAGCACAGGGACAGGCACCGAGCAGTACTTC. Its protein product is CASSTGTGTEQYF.

The count of this clone is one. This rearrangement joins TRBV19 to TRBJ1-2, with 7 bases identical to TRBD1. V was pared by 6 bases and J by 7 bases, with 5 bases of the junction left unmatched. This CDR3 spans 12 amino acids. Germline loops: CDR1 LNHDA, CDR2 SQIVND (reference sequence). DNA of the CDR3: TGTGCCAGTAGCCGACAGGGCCTTGGCTACACCTTC. This sequence encodes CASSRQGLGYTF.

This clone was picked up a small number of times. This chain uses TRBV6-5 with TRBJ2-7, with D tentatively TRBD1 (6 bases). Germline loops: CDR1 MNHEY, CDR2 SVGAGI. Trimming stripped 3 bases from V and 0 bases from J, with 9 bases between. The CDR3 contains 14 residues. The chain's CDR3 is CASSYTDSSYEQYF. For the CDR3, the DNA is TGTGCCAGCAGTTATACGGACAGCTCCTACGAGCAGTACTTC.

This clone was recorded a few times. The rearrangement links TRBV5-4 to TRBJ2-2; perhaps TRBD1 as D (5 bases). This CDR3 contains 16 residues. Germline V CDR1 and CDR2: SGHNT, YYREEE (reference sequence). V was shortened by 4 bases and J by 0 bases, with 13 bases between the two germline ends. As DNA, the CDR3 is TGTGCCAGCAGCCGCCTGGAAGGGGCGAACACCGGGGAGCTGTTTTTT. It yields the protein CASSRLEGANTGELFF.

The chain employs TRBV6-5 and TRBJ1-1, with D perhaps TRBD1 (5 bases). V was shortened by 5 bases and J by 5 bases, with 15 bases between the two germline ends. CDR3 size: 14 residues. Germline loops: CDR1 MNHEY, CDR2 SVGAGI. CDR3 loop: CASSARIGGTEAFF. The CDR3 DNA reads TGTGCCAGCAGTGCTCGAATCGGGGGAACTGAAGCTTTCTTT.

This clone turned up a few times. The chain carries TRBV5-1 and TRBJ1-5, with 7 bases matching TRBD1. The CDR3 totals 14 residues. J lost 3 bases, V lost 4 bases, and 4 bases had no gene match. The germline gives CDR1 SGHRS, CDR2 YFSETQ. CDR3 loop: CASSPGTDNQPQHF. In DNA form, the CDR3 reads TGCGCCAGCAGCCCGGGGACAGACAATCAGCCCCAGCATTTT.

This chain joins TRBV5-8 and TRBJ1-2; D gene ambiguous. The CDR3 has 16 amino acids. Germline V gives CDR1 SGHTS, CDR2 YDEGEE. Between the trimmed V and J ends, which lost 0 bases and 1 base, there was a span of 13 bases. DNA for the CDR3: TGTGCCAGCAGCTTGGAAGATAGGCGACTTAACTATGGCTACACCTTC. It codes for CASSLEDRRLNYGYTF.

This clone showed up just a few times. The V gene is TRBV18, the J gene TRBJ2-5; perhaps TRBD1 as D (7 bases). The CDR3 runs to 15 residues. Germline V CDR1 and CDR2: KGHSH, LQKENI. Trimming left V 4 bases short and J 2 bases short, with 14 bases between. The CDR3 DNA sequence: TGTGCCAGCTCACACCTCGCAGGGGGGCAAGAGACCCAGTACTTC. Translated, it gives CASSHLAGGQETQYF.

This rearrangement joins TRBV7-5 to TRBJ2-7; the table's D call, TRBD1, has no DNA check behind it. TRBV7-5 is designated a pseudogene. The CDR3 consists of 14 residues. CDR3 nucleotide sequence: TGTGTCAGAAGCTTATCACAGCTCTTACGTGAGCAGTACTTC. Translated, it gives CVRSLSQLLREQYF.

CDR3: CASSLGQGNTDTQYF. The CDR3 nucleotides read TGTGCCAGCAGCTTAGGACAGGGAAACACAGATACGCAGTATTTT. This chain joins TRBV7-6 and TRBJ2-3; 7 bases agree with TRBD1. The trim removed 1 base at V and 2 bases at J, leaving 3 bases unmatched. The V gene's germline CDR1 is SGHVS and CDR2 FNYEAQ. CDR3 size: 15 residues.

This clone was seen only a few times. This CDR3 is CAIQGGDYGYTF. CDR3 in DNA: TGTGCCATTCAGGGGGGCGACTATGGCTACACCTTC. The V call is TRBV19, the J call TRBJ1-2, with 7 bases identical to TRBD1. The CDR3 extends over 12 amino acids. Germline trimming cut 10 bases from V and 3 bases from J; bases unmatched to any gene: 5. CDR1 and CDR2 from the germline V gene are LNHDA and SQIVND (reference sequence).

The genes are TRBV7-6 and TRBJ2-7; no definite D call. V gave up 3 bases and J gave up 0 bases, with 18 bases separating them. Per the germline V gene, CDR1 is SGHVS and CDR2 is FNYEAQ. The CDR3 totals 17 residues. CDR3 in DNA: TGTGCCAGCAGCTTTAGTCTCCGCTCCTCGAGCTCCTACGAGCAGTACTTC. Amino acids: CASSFSLRSSSSYEQYF.

This chain joins TRBV5-1 and TRBJ2-7, with 7 nucleotides matching TRBD1. V lost 4 bases, J lost 4 bases, and 8 bases stayed unmatched. The CDR3 extends over 14 amino acids. Per the germline V gene, CDR1 is SGHRS and CDR2 is YFSETQ. The CDR3 loop is CASSPGQEGYEQYF. The CDR3 nucleotides read TGCGCCAGCAGCCCAGGACAGGAAGGGTACGAGCAGTACTTC.

This chain joins TRBV9 and TRBJ2-2; 9 bases fit TRBD2. This CDR3 contains 16 residues. Germline CDR1 reads SGDLS; CDR2 reads YYNGEE. V lost 0 bases and J lost 1; bases outside the gene matches: 1. The DNA of the CDR3 is TGTGCCAGCAGCGTAGAACTAGCGGGGAACACCGGGGAGCTGTTTTTT. It codes for CASSVELAGNTGELFF. The whole variable domain, remainder taken from reference TRBV9 and TRBJ2-2, is DSGVTQTPKHLITATGQRVTLRCSPRSGDLSVYWYQQSLDQGLQFLIQYYNGEERAKGNILERFSAQQFPDLHSELNLSSLELGDSALYFCASSVELAGNTGELFFGEGSRLTVL.

This chain connects TRBV18 to TRBJ1-2; D unresolved. Germline assignment: CDR1 KGHSH and CDR2 LQKENI. Trimming left V 2 bases short and J 2 bases short, with 6 bases between. CDR3 size: 13 residues. CDR3 in DNA: TGTGCCAGCTCACCAGGCGGGAACTATGGCTACACCTTC. It translates to CASSPGGNYGYTF. Variable domain in full (rest from reference TRBV18 and TRBJ1-2): NAGVMQNPRHLVRRRGQEARLRCSPMKGHSHVYWYRQLPEEGLKFMVYLQKENIIDESGMPKERFSAEFPKEGPSILRIQQVVRGDSAAYFCASSPGGNYGYTFGSGTRLTVV.

This clone was counted only a few times. This chain uses TRBV2 with TRBJ1-1, with TRBD1 as a possible D gene (6 bases). V shed 6 bases and J shed 8 bases, with 22 bases lying between them. This CDR3 comprises 15 residues. Germline V gene data show CDR1 as SNHLY and CDR2 as FYNNEI. CDR3 bases: TGTGCCAGCAGGTTAATAGCGGGGGCTGCTGGGGAAGCTTTCTTT. This encodes CASRLIAGAAGEAFF.

This clone was counted a few times. The chain combines TRBV12-5 with TRBJ1-3, with 7 bases aligning to TRBD1. V lost 9 bases, J lost 1 base, and 6 bases stayed unmatched. The CDR3 totals 14 residues. Germline V gives CDR1 LGHNT, CDR2 FRNRAP. This CDR3 is CASGQGESGNTIYF. In DNA form, the CDR3 reads TGTGCTAGCGGTCAGGGGGAATCTGGAAACACCATATATTTT.

The chain carries TRBV2 and TRBJ2-3, with D possibly TRBD1 on 7 matching bases. CDR3 size: 13 residues. V was pared by 8 bases and J by 5 bases, with 14 bases between. Germline CDR1 reads SNHLY; CDR2 reads FYNNEI. CDR3 bases: TGTGCCAGCGGGCAGGGGGGTAGAGATACGCAGTATTTT. Its protein is CASGQGGRDTQYF.

This clone turned up a few times. The chain combines TRBV5-1 with TRBJ2-6; D unclear. Per the germline V gene, CDR1 is SGHRS and CDR2 is YFSETQ. The CDR3 spans 16 residues. V was shortened by 4 bases and J by 0 bases, with 11 bases between the two germline ends. CDR3 sequence: CASSPRGVSGANVLTF. As DNA, the CDR3 is TGCGCCAGCAGCCCCCGAGGCGTCTCTGGGGCCAACGTCCTGACTTTC.

The chain has TRBV15 and TRBJ1-4; the match to TRBD1 covers 9 bases. Germline CDR1 reads LNHNV; CDR2 reads YYDKDF (reference sequence). J gave up 3 bases and V 1 base, and 15 bases lay outside the gene matches. The CDR3 length is 20 residues. This chain's CDR3 is CATSRVGDRGLTVSNEKLFF. Written as DNA, the CDR3 is TGTGCCACCAGCAGAGTGGGCGACAGGGGGTTGACTGTATCTAATGAAAAACTGTTTTTT.

This clone was counted only a few times. The V and J genes are TRBV18 and TRBJ1-1; 8 bases fit TRBD1. The V segment lost 6 bases and the J segment 0 bases; nucleotides outside the gene matches: 9. Germline loops: CDR1 KGHSH, CDR2 LQKENI. The CDR3 consists of 16 residues. The CDR3: CASSRDRPIMNTEAFF. The CDR3 nucleotides read TGTGCCAGCTCCCGGGACAGGCCTATAATGAACACTGAAGCTTTCTTT.

In this sample, this clone turned up a few times. The chain links TRBV7-6 to TRBJ2-3; 7 bases map to TRBD1. This CDR3 has 17 residues. The ends lost 5 bases at V and 4 bases at J; junction bases unmatched: 15. Per germline, CDR1 SGHVS and CDR2 FNYEAQ. For the CDR3, the DNA is TGTGCCAGCAGCCATGCGATTTACAGGGGACGGGCAGATACGCAGTATTTT. This sequence encodes CASSHAIYRGRADTQYF.

This chain uses TRBV7-9 with TRBJ1-6; a possible D gene is TRBD1 (5 bases). From germline, CDR1 is SEHNR and CDR2 FQNEAQ (reference sequence). V lost 5 bases to trimming and J lost 14 bases, with 19 bases between them. The CDR3 sequence is 14 residues long. The CDR3 here is CASSPLGAGGSLHF. The CDR3 bases are TGTGCCAGCAGCCCCTTAGGGGCTGGGGGGTCCCTCCACTTT.

In this sample, this clone turned up a few times. The V gene is TRBV9, the J gene TRBJ2-3, with TRBD2 as a possible D gene (6 bases). The CDR3 has 14 residues. Deletions cut 6 bases from V and 0 bases from J, with 11 bases between. Germline CDR1 is SGDLS and CDR2 is YYNGEE. CDR3: CASKAGPSTDTQYF. DNA for the CDR3: TGTGCCAGCAAGGCGGGGCCTAGCACAGATACGCAGTATTTT.

This chain joins TRBV27 and TRBJ2-5; 11 bases align to TRBD2. CDR3 length equals 17 residues. J was trimmed by 4 bases and V by 5 bases; bases with no gene match: 12. The germline V gene has CDR1 MNHEY and CDR2 SMNVEV (reference sequence). The CDR3 sequence is CASSAPSSGGAGETQYF. CDR3 nucleotide sequence: TGTGCCAGCAGTGCCCCGAGTAGCGGGGGGGCGGGAGAGACCCAGTACTTC.